The 15 T cell receptor beta chains presented below share a single source sample, sequenced in a study of blood T cell repertoires in COVID-19. Libraries were prepared by immunoSEQ multiplex PCR; TCRdb keeps only in-frame clonotypes and omits some of them. The data show fewer than 350,000 clones, approximately 90% seen once. The source material was PBMCs or T cells enriched from blood (not recorded which). All receptors come from a woman aged 40 to 50 with acute COVID-19.

This chain joins TRBV11-2 and TRBJ2-7; 7 nucleotides agree with TRBD2. In germline, CDR1 is SGHAT, CDR2 FQNNGV. With V trimmed by 5 bases and J by 3 bases, 7 bases remained unmatched. This CDR3 has 14 residues. The CDR3 protein is CASSGGGGLYEQYF. The CDR3 nucleotides read TGTGCCAGCAGCGGGGGGGGAGGACTCTACGAGCAGTACTTC. The entire variable domain, with the rest obtained from reference TRBV11-2 and TRBJ2-7, is as follows: EAGVAQSPRYKIIEKRQSVAFWCNPISGHATLYWYQQILGQGPKLLIQFQNNGVVDDSQLPKDRFSAERLKGVDSTLKIQPAKLEDSAVYLCASSGGGGLYEQYFGPGTRLTVT.

This chain connects TRBV11-3 to TRBJ1-5, with D possibly TRBD1 on 5 matching bases. The V and J ends lost 1 base and 4 bases respectively, with 5 bases between them. CDR3 length equals 13 residues. In germline, CDR1 is SGHNT, CDR2 YENEEA. Here the CDR3 reads CASSLAGNQPQHF. In DNA, the CDR3 is TGTGCCAGCAGCTTAGCAGGGAATCAGCCCCAGCATTTT.

V usage is TRBV6-1 and J usage is TRBJ2-1; 10 bases line up with TRBD2. Losses at the gene ends were 6 bases for V and 15 bases for J; bases not matched to a gene: 8. CDR1 is MNHNS, CDR2 SASEGT, per germline. CDR3 size: 12 residues. CDR3 DNA sequence: TGTGCCAGCAGCTCTAGCGGGAGTGGGTGGTTCTTC. This gives the protein CASSSSGSGWFF.

V gene TRBV6-5 combines with J gene TRBJ1-2; 7 bases fit TRBD1. V lost 2 bases to trimming and J lost 5 bases; unmatched junction nucleotides: 5. The germline CDR1 and CDR2 sequences are MNHEY and SVGAGI. The length of the CDR3 is 14 residues. The CDR3 here is CASSYRDRKYGYTF. DNA of the CDR3: TGTGCCAGCAGTTACCGGGACAGAAAATATGGCTACACCTTC.

The chain links TRBV28 to TRBJ1-2; 8 bases map to TRBD1. Germline CDR1 and CDR2: MDHEN and SYDVKM. This CDR3 is 17 amino acids long. The junction had 16 bases not matched to a gene; V was cut back by 6 bases and J by 4 bases. This CDR3 reads CASSVDPGGYQGYGYTF. DNA for the CDR3: TGTGCCAGCAGCGTAGACCCAGGGGGCTATCAAGGCTATGGCTACACCTTC.

This chain uses TRBV29-1 with TRBJ2-7; D unresolved. The CDR3 extends over 12 amino acids. From germline, CDR1 is SQVTM and CDR2 ANQGSEA. V lost 6 bases, J lost 0 bases, and 9 bases lay in between. Here the CDR3 reads CSVKDSSYEQYF. The CDR3 bases are TGCAGCGTCAAAGACTCCTCCTACGAGCAGTACTTC.

V usage is TRBV28 and J usage is TRBJ2-7; 8 bases fit TRBD1. Germline V gene lookup returns CDR1 MDHEN and CDR2 SYDVKM. This CDR3 comprises 14 residues. J gave up 4 bases and V 9 bases, and 11 bases lay outside the gene matches. DNA of the CDR3: TGTGCCAGTCGACCAGGGGGCGCGAATTACGAGCAGTACTTC. Residues: CASRPGGANYEQYF.

The rearrangement joins TRBV5-5 to TRBJ1-2, with 9 bases that match TRBD1. CDR1 and CDR2 from the germline V gene are SGHKS and YYEKEE (reference sequence). V lost 5 bases, J lost 8 bases, and 7 bases stayed unmatched. This CDR3 contains 13 residues. CDR3 DNA sequence: TGTGCCAGCAGACAGGGACAGGGTAACGGCTACACCTTC. This gives the protein CASRQGQGNGYTF.

V is TRBV30 and J is TRBJ1-5; D may be TRBD1 (5 bases). Trimming took 3 bases from V and 3 from J, leaving 15 bases between them. This CDR3 spans 15 amino acids. Germline-derived CDR1 and CDR2 are GTSNPN and SVGIG (reference sequence). Here the CDR3 reads CAWSLRAGPNQPQHF. As DNA, the CDR3 is TGTGCCTGGAGCCTACGGGCAGGGCCCAATCAGCCCCAGCATTTT. The full variable domain, its missing parts supplied by reference TRBV30 and TRBJ1-5, is SQTIHQWPATLVQPVGSPLSLECTVEGTSNPNLYWYRQAAGRGLQLLFYSVGIGQISSEVPQNLSASRPQDRQFILSSKKLLLSDSGFYLCAWSLRAGPNQPQHFGDGTRLSIL.

This rearrangement joins TRBV4-2 to TRBJ2-1; TRBD2 matches 14 bases. V dropped 4 bases and J dropped 2; count of bases not matched to a gene: 10. CDR1 and CDR2 (germline): LGHNA, YNFKEQ. CDR3 length equals 19 residues. Here the CDR3 reads CASSLVARGLAGAYNEQFF. The CDR3 region has the DNA TGTGCCAGCAGCCTAGTAGCTAGGGGACTAGCGGGGGCCTACAATGAGCAGTTCTTC.

The chain joins TRBV11-3 to TRBJ2-7; 7 bases are a match to TRBD2. The CDR3 contains 15 residues. After removal of 4 bases from V and 6 bases from J, the junction contained 12 bases not matched to a gene. CDR1 is SGHNT and CDR2 is YENEEA in the germline V gene. CDR3 nucleotide sequence: TGTGCCAGCAGCTCCAGGACTAGTTCAACTTCCGAGCAGTACTTC. It specifies CASSSRTSSTSEQYF.

This chain joins TRBV3-1 (or the pseudogene TRBV3-2) and TRBJ2-5; 9 positions match TRBD2. Trimming cost V 1 base and J 1 base; bases outside gene matches: 4. Germline V gene sequence: CDR1 LGHDT, CDR2 YNNKEL (reference sequence). The CDR3 is made up of 16 amino acids. Written as DNA, the CDR3 is TGTGCCAGCAGCCAAGGGGTAGCGGGGGCCCAAGAGACCCAGTACTTC. This gives the protein CASSQGVAGAQETQYF.

This clone was detected a few times. V is TRBV11-3 and J is TRBJ2-1, with a tentative D call TRBD1 (5 bases). Germline values: CDR1 SGHNT, CDR2 YENEEA. Trimming left V 2 bases short and J 2 bases short, with 10 bases between. The CDR3 loop spans 15 amino acids. The CDR3: CASSLRADTYNEQFF. The CDR3 DNA sequence: TGTGCCAGCAGCTTAAGGGCGGACACCTACAATGAGCAGTTCTTC.

This CDR3 is CASKSEGFGEQYF. As DNA, the CDR3 is TGTGCCAGTAAGTCGGAGGGGTTTGGCGAGCAGTACTTC. The chain is built from TRBV28 and TRBJ2-7; tentatively, D is TRBD2 (6 bases). Germline CDR1 reads MDHEN; CDR2 reads SYDVKM. V lost 9 bases and J 6 bases, leaving 18 bases between the germline ends. The CDR3 loop spans 13 amino acids.

The CDR3 region is CASSGAGGGVRGPNTEAFF. CDR3 sequence (DNA): TGTGCCAGTAGTGGGGCAGGGGGCGGTGTCAGAGGACCGAACACTGAAGCTTTCTTT. V usage is TRBV19 and J usage is TRBJ1-1; 8 bases are a match to TRBD1. The V segment lost 5 bases and the J segment 1 base; nucleotides outside the gene matches: 18. The germline CDR1 and CDR2 sequences are LNHDA and SQIVND (reference sequence). This CDR3 is built from 19 residues.